This TCR beta chain was profiled in a study of blood T cell repertoires in COVID-19. Whole-study context: COVID-19 samples from acute and convalescent phases originated in the United States, Italy and Spain.

The study recruited people aged about 18 to 95 years across approximately 24 US areas. Participants' reported clinical history set cohort assignment. In the original analysis: Reference gene primer amplification in the assay estimated nucleated cell counts. Generated by immunoSEQ multiplex PCR, the TCRdb table keeps only in-frame clones and is missing some. That table gives V, J and clone size, and the DNA gave D and trimming. The sample lists hundreds of thousands of clones; 70% to 90% were seen once. Germline CDR1 and CDR2: SGHVS and FQNEAQ. Trimming took off 1 base at V and 4 bases at J, with 8 bases between the two ends. CDR3 length: 14 residues.

The sample consisted of PBMCs or T cells enriched from blood (not recorded which). The receptor's source is a man in his fifties who had been exposed to COVID-19. This rearrangement joins TRBV7-8 to TRBJ1-5; D is perhaps TRBD1 (5 bases). CDR3 nucleotide sequence: TGTGCCAGCAGCTTAGATCGGGGGAATCAGCCCCAGCATTTT. It translates to CASSLDRGNQPQHF.